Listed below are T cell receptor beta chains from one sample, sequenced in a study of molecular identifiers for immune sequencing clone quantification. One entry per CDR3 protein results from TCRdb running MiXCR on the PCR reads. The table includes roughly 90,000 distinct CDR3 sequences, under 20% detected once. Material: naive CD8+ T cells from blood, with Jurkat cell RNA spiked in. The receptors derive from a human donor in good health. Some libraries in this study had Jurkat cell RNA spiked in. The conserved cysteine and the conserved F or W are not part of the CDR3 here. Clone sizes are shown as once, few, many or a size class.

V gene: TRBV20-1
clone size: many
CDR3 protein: SASQQLTKKDEQY

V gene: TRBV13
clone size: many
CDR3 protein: ASSSRTSGIGTDTQY

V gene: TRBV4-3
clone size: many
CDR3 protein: ASSPGRARGQETQY

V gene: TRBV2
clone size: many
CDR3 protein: ASSLSEETNEKLF

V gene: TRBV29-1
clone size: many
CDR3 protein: SVLSGTGVLYNEQF

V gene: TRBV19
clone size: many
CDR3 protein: ASSIGTGVSYEQY

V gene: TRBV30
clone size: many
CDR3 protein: AWSVLDRGSSPLH

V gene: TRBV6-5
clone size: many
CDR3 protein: ASSPPGEGETQY

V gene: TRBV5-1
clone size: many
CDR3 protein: ASTNFYLGQNYYEQY

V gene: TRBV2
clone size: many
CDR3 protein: ASSESVRVNYGYT

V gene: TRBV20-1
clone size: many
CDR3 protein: SARDTGDRGYEQY

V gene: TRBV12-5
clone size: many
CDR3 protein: ASGLPGQGIATNEKLF

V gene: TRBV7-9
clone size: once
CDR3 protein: ASGDGGYNEQF

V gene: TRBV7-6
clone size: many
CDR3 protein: ASSQTGGSPYEQY

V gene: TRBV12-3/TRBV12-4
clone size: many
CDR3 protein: ASKVGGVTEAF

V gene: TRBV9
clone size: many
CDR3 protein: ASSVGLGADTQY

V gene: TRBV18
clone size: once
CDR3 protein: ASSAGTSGTLHTDAQY

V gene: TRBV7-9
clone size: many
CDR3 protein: ASRGLAGEQF

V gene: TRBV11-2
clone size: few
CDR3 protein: ASSIGAGPRETQY

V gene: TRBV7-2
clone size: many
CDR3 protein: ASSLDREFSTDTQY

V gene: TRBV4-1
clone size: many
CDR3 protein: ASSFHQNTEAF

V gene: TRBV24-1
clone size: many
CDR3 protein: ATSGPEQF

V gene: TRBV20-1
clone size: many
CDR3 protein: SARVPGPYEQY

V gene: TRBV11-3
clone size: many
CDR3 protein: ASSPGDASSYNEQF

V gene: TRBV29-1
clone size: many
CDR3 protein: SVETGVGEKLF

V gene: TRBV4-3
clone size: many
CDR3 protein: ASSQDPLPGREGYEQY

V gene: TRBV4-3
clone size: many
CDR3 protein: ASSHSNTGELF

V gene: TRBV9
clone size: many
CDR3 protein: ASSVGAGRQGMDEQY